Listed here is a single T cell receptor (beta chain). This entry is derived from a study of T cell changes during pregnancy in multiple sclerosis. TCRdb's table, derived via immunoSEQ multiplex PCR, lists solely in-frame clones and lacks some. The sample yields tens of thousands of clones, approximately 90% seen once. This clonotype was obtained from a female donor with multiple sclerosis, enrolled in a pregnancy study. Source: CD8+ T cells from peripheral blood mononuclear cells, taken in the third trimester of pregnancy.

CDR3 in amino acids: CASSLWGTSGDTSDTQYF. CDR3 DNA sequence: TGCGCCAGCAGCTTGTGGGGGACTAGCGGGGACACTTCAGATACGCAGTATTTT. The chain couples TRBV5-1 to TRBJ2-3; 13 bases match TRBD2. V lost 1 base to trimming and J lost 4 bases; unmatched junction nucleotides: 9. This CDR3 comprises 18 residues. Germline lookup yields CDR1 SGHRS and CDR2 YFSETQ.